A selection of T cell receptor beta chains follows, all from one sample in a study of T cell responses to AZD1222 COVID-19 vaccine. Repertoires were generated with immunoSEQ multiplex PCR, while TCRdb's copy carries only in-frame clones and drops some. The repertoire holds 150,000 to 200,000 clones, with about 88% as singletons. The input for sequencing was peripheral blood, taken on day 0 of AZD1222 vaccination. The receptors were sampled from an adult in good health. The CDR3 runs from the conserved cysteine through the conserved F or W. D genes are given only for firm matches. Clone size is given for some rows only: seen once, a few or many times, or a class if the clone is expanded.

-	-	TRBV29-1	TRBJ1-5	CSATNGGRSNQPQHF	TGCAGCGCTACGAACGGGGGGCGAAGCAATCAGCCCCAGCATTTT
-	-	TRBV27	TRBJ1-5	CASSADRQYQPQHF	TGTGCCAGCAGTGCGGACAGACAATATCAGCCCCAGCATTTT
-	-	TRBV7-9	TRBJ1-1	CASSFDRRNTEAFF	TGTGCCAGCAGCTTCGACAGGAGGAACACTGAAGCTTTCTTT
-	TRBD1	TRBV7-9	TRBJ1-1	CASSPRQGMNTEAFF	TGTGCCAGCAGCCCCAGACAGGGGATGAACACTGAAGCTTTCTTT
-	TRBD1	TRBV5-8	TRBJ1-2	CASSLLQGARGYTF	TGTGCCAGCAGCTTGTTACAGGGGGCGCGTGGCTACACCTTC
-	TRBD2	TRBV6-6	TRBJ2-1	CASSPGTSGGYNEQFF	TGTGCCAGCAGTCCCGGGACTAGCGGGGGATACAATGAGCAGTTCTTC
-	-	TRBV15	TRBJ2-7	CATSRVGGAGEQYF	TGTGCCACCAGCAGAGTGGGGGGGGCGGGCGAGCAGTACTTC
-	-	TRBV20-1	TRBJ1-5	CSASHSGKGPQHF	TGCAGTGCTAGTCATTCTGGGAAAGGGCCCCAGCATTTT
-	-	TRBV6-6	TRBJ2-1	CASSYSIRSSYNEQFF	TGTGCCAGCAGTTACTCGATCCGAAGCTCCTACAATGAGCAGTTCTTC
once	-	TRBV3-1/TRBV3-2	TRBJ1-1	CASSLGQMNTEAFF	TGTGCCAGCAGCCTAGGACAGATGAACACTGAAGCTTTCTTT
few	-	TRBV18	TRBJ1-2	CASSPPTLEGYGYTF	TGTGCCAGCTCACCACCGACCTTGGAGGGGTATGGCTACACCTTC